One and the same sample provided the 8 T cell receptor beta chains below, sequenced in a study of T-cell reconstitution after alpha-beta-depleted transplantation in children (dated by TCRdb to the mid-2010s). Libraries came from PCR. TCRdb lists the instrument as Illumina HiSeq 2500. TCR library preparation used molecular barcoding, with unique molecular identifiers applied to normalize quantification of the TCRbeta repertoire. TCRdb reprocessed the public reads (quality trimming at Q25 with fastp, clone calling with MiXCR) and kept in-frame beta chains. Identical CDR3 proteins give one entry, which carries the most common genes and DNA. The sample profile shows approximately 500,000 distinct CDR3 sequences; roughly a tenth of them were found once. The leading ten clones occupy 2% to 2.5% of the sample. The sample's treatment or condition label is to be understood as: allogeneic hematopoietic cell transplantation with graft depleted of TCRalphabeta T cells and CD19 B cells.

The sample was PBMCs, taken before TCRalphabeta/CD19-depleted stem cell transplant. The receptors were gathered from a child between 2 and 9 years old with inherited bone marrow failure, due to receive a stem cell transplant.

Many counts were recorded for this clonotype. The rearrangement links TRBV7-9 to TRBJ2-1; D possibly matches TRBD1 or TRBD2 (5 bases each). V was shortened by 3 bases and J by 7 bases, with 22 bases between the two germline ends. Germline V gene data show CDR1 as SEHNR and CDR2 as FQNEAQ (reference sequence). This CDR3 is built from 17 residues. The CDR3 DNA is TGTGCCAGCAGCTTTCCCTTTCGGGGAGCAGGGCCAAATGAGCAGTTCTTC. Translation gives CASSFPFRGAGPNEQFF.

The chain carries TRBV2 and TRBJ2-7; unclear D gene. Germline assignment: CDR1 SNHLY and CDR2 FYNNEI. The CDR3 contains 13 residues. Trimming stripped 6 bases from V and 3 bases from J, with 12 bases between. The CDR3 DNA follows: TGTGCCAGCAGAGGAACAGTGATCTACGAGCAGTACTTC. Its protein is CASRGTVIYEQYF.

This chain uses TRBV5-1 with TRBJ2-3, with D perhaps matching TRBD1 (6 bases). Germline CDR1 SGHRS, CDR2 YFSETQ. CDR3 length: 16 residues. The V end lost 2 bases, the J end lost 0 bases, and 13 bases lay between the germline ends. CDR3 region: CASSFAPGQSTDTQYF. The DNA of the CDR3 is TGCGCCAGCAGCTTTGCACCGGGACAAAGCACAGATACGCAGTATTTT.

The sample holds a few counts of this clonotype. V and J are TRBV28 and TRBJ1-6; D call uncertain. Germline CDR1 MDHEN, CDR2 SYDVKM. This CDR3 comprises 15 residues. Deletions cut 1 base from V and 7 bases from J, with 11 bases between. The CDR3 DNA sequence: TGTGCCAGCAGTTTATCCCCCCGGACGAATTCACCCCTCCACTTT. The encoded protein is CASSLSPRTNSPLHF.

This clonotype was observed at least ten times. The chain carries TRBV15 and TRBJ1-5; no reliable D call. There are 16 residues in the CDR3. The germline CDR1 and CDR2 sequences are LNHNV and YYDKDF (reference sequence). V lost 1 base and J 4 bases, leaving 14 bases between the germline ends. The CDR3 is CATSRGMVRENQPQHF. DNA of the CDR3: TGTGCCACCAGCAGAGGAATGGTGAGGGAAAATCAGCCCCAGCATTTT.

This clonotype was seen many times. The chain joins TRBV20-1 to TRBJ2-3, with 10 bases that match TRBD2. Germline values: CDR1 DFQATT, CDR2 SNEGSKA (reference sequence). Trimming removed 5 bases from V and 2 bases from J; junction bases left unmatched: 7. CDR3 length: 15 residues. CDR3 nucleotides: TGCAGTGCTCCACTAGCGGGATTTGTCACAGATACGCAGTATTTT. This codes for CSAPLAGFVTDTQYF.

This clonotype was seen repeatedly, ten times or more. The chain is built from TRBV27 and TRBJ2-7, with D uncertain. The CDR3 totals 13 residues. CDR1 and CDR2 from the germline V gene are MNHEY and SMNVEV (reference sequence). Deletions cut 6 bases from V and 6 bases from J, with 15 bases between. The CDR3 coding sequence is TGTGCCAGCAGAGGGTCACTGGGAACCGAGCAGTACTTC. It encodes CASRGSLGTEQYF.

This clonotype occurred many times. This chain uses TRBV2 with TRBJ2-2, with 7 bases fitting TRBD2. The V gene's germline CDR1 is SNHLY and CDR2 FYNNEI. V shed 3 bases, J shed 6 bases, and the junction held 7 bases outside the gene matches. This CDR3 has 15 amino acids. The CDR3 loop is CASSERLAGAGELFF. CDR3 DNA sequence: TGTGCCAGCAGTGAGAGACTAGCCGGGGCCGGGGAGCTGTTTTTT.